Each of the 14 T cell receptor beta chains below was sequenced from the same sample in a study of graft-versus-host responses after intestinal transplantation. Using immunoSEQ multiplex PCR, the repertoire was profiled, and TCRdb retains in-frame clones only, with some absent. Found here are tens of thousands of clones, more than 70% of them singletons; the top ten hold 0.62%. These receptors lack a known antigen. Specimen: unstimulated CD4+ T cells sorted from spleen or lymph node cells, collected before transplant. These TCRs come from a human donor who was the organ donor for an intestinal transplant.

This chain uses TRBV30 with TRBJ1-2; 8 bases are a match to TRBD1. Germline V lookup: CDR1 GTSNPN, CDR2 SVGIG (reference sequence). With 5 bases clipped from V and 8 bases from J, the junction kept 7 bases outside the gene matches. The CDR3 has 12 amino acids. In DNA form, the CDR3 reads TGTGCCTGGTTTCAGGGGGCCGGCGGCTACACCTTC. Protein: CAWFQGAGGYTF.

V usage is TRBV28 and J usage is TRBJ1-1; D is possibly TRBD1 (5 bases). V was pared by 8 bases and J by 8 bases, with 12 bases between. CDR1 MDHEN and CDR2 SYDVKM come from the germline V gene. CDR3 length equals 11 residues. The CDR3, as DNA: TGTGCCAGCCTAGGGGCAAGCGAAGCTTTCTTT. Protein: CASLGASEAFF.

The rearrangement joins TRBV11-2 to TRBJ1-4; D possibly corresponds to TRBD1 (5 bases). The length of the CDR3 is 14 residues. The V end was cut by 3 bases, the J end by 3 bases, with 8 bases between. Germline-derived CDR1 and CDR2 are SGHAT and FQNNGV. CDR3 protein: CASSLFRANEKLFF. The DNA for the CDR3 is TGTGCCAGCAGCTTGTTCAGGGCTAATGAAAAACTGTTTTTT.

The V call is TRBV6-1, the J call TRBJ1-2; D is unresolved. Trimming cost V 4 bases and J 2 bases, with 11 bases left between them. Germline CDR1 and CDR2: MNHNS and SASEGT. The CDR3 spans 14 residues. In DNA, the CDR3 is TGTGCCAGCAGTGGAGGTAGCAGCAACTATGGCTACACCTTC. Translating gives CASSGGSSNYGYTF.

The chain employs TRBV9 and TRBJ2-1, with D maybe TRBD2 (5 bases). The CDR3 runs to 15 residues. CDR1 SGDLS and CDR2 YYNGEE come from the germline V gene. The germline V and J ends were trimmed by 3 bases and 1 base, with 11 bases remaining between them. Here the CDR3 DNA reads TGTGCCAGCAGCGCCGACCCGGGGTCCTACAATGAGCAGTTCTTC. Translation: CASSADPGSYNEQFF. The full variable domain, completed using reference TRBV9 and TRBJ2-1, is DSGVTQTPKHLITATGQRVTLRCSPRSGDLSVYWYQQSLDQGLQFLIQYYNGEERAKGNILERFSAQQFPDLHSELNLSSLELGDSALYFCASSADPGSYNEQFFGPGTRLTVL.

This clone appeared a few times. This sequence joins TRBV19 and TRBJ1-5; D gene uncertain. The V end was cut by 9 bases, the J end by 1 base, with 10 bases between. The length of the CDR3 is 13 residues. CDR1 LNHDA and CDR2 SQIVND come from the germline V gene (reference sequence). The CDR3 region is CASNRGSNQPQHF. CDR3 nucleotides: TGTGCCAGCAACAGAGGGAGCAATCAGCCCCAGCATTTT.

The CDR3 protein is CASSESVRLGDTQYF. In DNA, the CDR3 is TGTGCCAGCAGTGAATCCGTACGTTTGGGCGATACGCAGTATTTT. V gene TRBV25-1 combines with J gene TRBJ2-3; D remains ambiguous. The CDR3 is made up of 15 amino acids. Germline V gene lookup returns CDR1 MGHDK and CDR2 SYGVNS. Trimming shortened V by 1 base and J by 6 bases, and 14 bases separated the two germline ends.

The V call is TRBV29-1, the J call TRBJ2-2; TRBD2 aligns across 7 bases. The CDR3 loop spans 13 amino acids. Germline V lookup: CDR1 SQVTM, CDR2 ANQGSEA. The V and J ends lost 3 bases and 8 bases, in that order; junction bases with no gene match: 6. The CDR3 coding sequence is TGCAGCGTTGAGGGGGGGATGAGGGGGGAGCTGTTTTTT. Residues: CSVEGGMRGELFF.

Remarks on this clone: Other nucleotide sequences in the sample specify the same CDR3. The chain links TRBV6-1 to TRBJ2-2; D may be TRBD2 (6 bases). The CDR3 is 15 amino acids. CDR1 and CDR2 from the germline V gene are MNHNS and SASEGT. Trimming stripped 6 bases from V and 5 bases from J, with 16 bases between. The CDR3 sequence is CASSASSGTTGELFF. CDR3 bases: TGTGCCAGCAGCGCTTCGTCAGGGACTACCGGGGAGCTGTTTTTT.

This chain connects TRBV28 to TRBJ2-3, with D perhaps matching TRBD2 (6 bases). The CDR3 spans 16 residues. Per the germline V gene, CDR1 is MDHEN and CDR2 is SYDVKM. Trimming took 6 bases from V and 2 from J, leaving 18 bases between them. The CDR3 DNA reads TGTGCCAGCAGCGACCTCCGTGGCGGGATCACAGATACGCAGTATTTT. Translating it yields CASSDLRGGITDTQYF.

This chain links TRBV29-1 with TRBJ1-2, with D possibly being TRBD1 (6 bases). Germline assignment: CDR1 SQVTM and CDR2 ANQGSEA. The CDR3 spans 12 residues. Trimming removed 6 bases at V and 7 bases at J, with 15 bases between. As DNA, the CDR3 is TGCAGCGTCCCCGGGGGGCTTGCTGGCTACACCTTC. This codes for CSVPGGLAGYTF.

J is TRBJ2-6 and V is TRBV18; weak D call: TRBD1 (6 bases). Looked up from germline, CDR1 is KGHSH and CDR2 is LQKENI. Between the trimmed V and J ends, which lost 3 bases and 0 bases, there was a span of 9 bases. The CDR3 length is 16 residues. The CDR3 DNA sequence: TGTGCCAGCTCACCGAACAGGGACTCTGGGGCCAACGTCCTGACTTTC. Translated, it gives CASSPNRDSGANVLTF.

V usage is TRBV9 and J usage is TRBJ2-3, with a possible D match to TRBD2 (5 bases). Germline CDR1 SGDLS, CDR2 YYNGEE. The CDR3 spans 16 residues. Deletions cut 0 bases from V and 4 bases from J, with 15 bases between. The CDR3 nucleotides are TGTGCCAGCAGCGTAGTGTCTAGCTGTCTGGCAGATACGCAGTATTTT. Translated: CASSVVSSCLADTQYF.

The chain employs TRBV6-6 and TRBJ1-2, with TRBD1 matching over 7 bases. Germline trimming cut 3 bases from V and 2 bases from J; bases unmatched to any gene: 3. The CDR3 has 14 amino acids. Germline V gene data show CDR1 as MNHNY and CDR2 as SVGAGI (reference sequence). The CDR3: CASSYETGNYGYTF. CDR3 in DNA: TGTGCCAGCAGTTATGAGACAGGGAACTATGGCTACACCTTC.